The rows below give T cell receptor beta chains drawn from one sample of a study of technical replicates of blood from a handful of donors. TCRdb keeps only in-frame clones here, not all; method: immunoSEQ multiplex PCR. The data contain roughly 80,000 clones, approximately 94% of them singletons. The sequencing sample was made of T cells isolated from PBMCs. These receptors all stem from a human donor in good health. Both conserved end residues are part of each CDR3. Fields, in order: J gene, V gene, clone size, D gene, CDR3 DNA, CDR3 protein. The D gene is left open where the match is weak. The size of a clone is reported for some rows only, either as once, few or many, or as a class for expanded clones.

j_call: TRBJ1-6; v_call: TRBV9; clone_size: NA; d_call: NA; cdr3_nt: TGTGCCAGCAGCGCCCAGGGGAATTCACCCCTCCACTTT; cdr3_aa: CASSAQGNSPLHF
j_call: TRBJ2-6; v_call: TRBV9; clone_size: NA; d_call: NA; cdr3_nt: TGTGCCAGCAGCGCCTCAGAAATCTCTGGGGCCAACGTCCTGACTTTC; cdr3_aa: CASSASEISGANVLTF
j_call: TRBJ2-2; v_call: TRBV18; clone_size: NA; d_call: TRBD2; cdr3_nt: TGTGCCAGCTCACAACTAGCGGGAGGGAACACCGGGGAGCTGTTTTTT; cdr3_aa: CASSQLAGGNTGELFF
j_call: TRBJ1-1; v_call: TRBV27; clone_size: NA; d_call: TRBD1; cdr3_nt: TGTGCCAGCAGTCCACGGGACAGGGAGGACACTGAAGCTTTCTTT; cdr3_aa: CASSPRDREDTEAFF
j_call: TRBJ1-2; v_call: TRBV2; clone_size: NA; d_call: NA; cdr3_nt: TGTGCCAGCAGTGAACTACAGCCGCCGACCTATGGCTACACCTTC; cdr3_aa: CASSELQPPTYGYTF
j_call: TRBJ2-7; v_call: TRBV5-8; clone_size: NA; d_call: TRBD2; cdr3_nt: TGTGCCAGCAGCTCGACTAGCGGGAGTTACGAGCAGTACTTC; cdr3_aa: CASSSTSGSYEQYF
j_call: TRBJ2-7; v_call: TRBV5-4; clone_size: NA; d_call: TRBD2; cdr3_nt: TGTGCCAGCAGCCAAGGGACTAGCGCATCCATACTTTCTTCCTACGAGCAGTACTTC; cdr3_aa: CASSQGTSASILSSYEQYF
j_call: TRBJ2-6; v_call: TRBV4-2; clone_size: NA; d_call: NA; cdr3_nt: TGTGCCAGCAGCCAAGCTGGGGAGTCTGGGGCCAACGTCCTGACTTTC; cdr3_aa: CASSQAGESGANVLTF
j_call: TRBJ2-7; v_call: TRBV15; clone_size: NA; d_call: TRBD2; cdr3_nt: TGTGCCACCCGGACTAGCGGGAGGGCTTCTTCCGAGCAGTACTTC; cdr3_aa: CATRTSGRASSEQYF
j_call: TRBJ2-1; v_call: TRBV7-3; clone_size: NA; d_call: NA; cdr3_nt: TGTGCCAGCAGCTTAAACTCCCTAAATGAGCAGTTCTTC; cdr3_aa: CASSLNSLNEQFF
j_call: TRBJ2-2; v_call: TRBV7-3; clone_size: NA; d_call: TRBD2; cdr3_nt: TGTGCCAGCAGCTCCCCAGCGGGAGGCGTCGGGGAGCTGTTTTTT; cdr3_aa: CASSSPAGGVGELFF
j_call: TRBJ1-1; v_call: TRBV7-8; clone_size: NA; d_call: NA; cdr3_nt: TGTGCCAGCAGCCCAAATCCCTCGTACAGGGATAAGAACACTGAAGCTTTCTTT; cdr3_aa: CASSPNPSYRDKNTEAFF
j_call: TRBJ2-1; v_call: TRBV6-1; clone_size: NA; d_call: NA; cdr3_nt: TGTGCCAGCAGTGGTGTGGAGATTAGGACCTACAATGAGCAGTTCTTC; cdr3_aa: CASSGVEIRTYNEQFF
j_call: TRBJ2-3; v_call: TRBV19; clone_size: NA; d_call: TRBD1; cdr3_nt: TGTGCCAGTAGGGAGGACAGGGAGGTCGCAGATACGCAGTATTTT; cdr3_aa: CASREDREVADTQYF
j_call: TRBJ1-1; v_call: TRBV4-3; clone_size: NA; d_call: NA; cdr3_nt: TGCGCCAGCAGCCAAGGCCAGGCTGAATTCTACGCTGAAGCTTTCTTT; cdr3_aa: CASSQGQAEFYAEAFF
j_call: TRBJ2-7; v_call: TRBV6-1; clone_size: NA; d_call: NA; cdr3_nt: TGTGCCAGCAGCAATGAGCTCACCTACGAGCAGTACTTC; cdr3_aa: CASSNELTYEQYF
j_call: TRBJ1-5; v_call: TRBV10-2; clone_size: NA; d_call: NA; cdr3_nt: TGCGCCAGCAGTGACCCTTATAGCAATCAGCCCCAGCATTTT; cdr3_aa: CASSDPYSNQPQHF
j_call: TRBJ2-7; v_call: TRBV19; clone_size: once; d_call: TRBD2; cdr3_nt: TGTGCCAGTAGTATGTCAGCGCTAGCGGGAGTGTGGTACGAGCAGTACTTC; cdr3_aa: CASSMSALAGVWYEQYF
j_call: TRBJ2-7; v_call: TRBV5-4; clone_size: NA; d_call: TRBD1; cdr3_nt: TGTGCCAGCAGCGATCGGGACAGGGGGCAGGAGCAGTACTTC; cdr3_aa: CASSDRDRGQEQYF
j_call: TRBJ1-4; v_call: TRBV5-5; clone_size: NA; d_call: NA; cdr3_nt: TGTGCCAGCAGCTCGACAGTGAATGAAGAACTGTTTTTT; cdr3_aa: CASSSTVNEELFF
j_call: TRBJ2-7; v_call: TRBV7-3; clone_size: NA; d_call: NA; cdr3_nt: TGTGCCAGCAGCTTAATTGGGGGCCGCTCCTACGAGCAGTACTTC; cdr3_aa: CASSLIGGRSYEQYF
j_call: TRBJ2-1; v_call: TRBV7-3; clone_size: NA; d_call: NA; cdr3_nt: TGTGCCAGCAGCCCCTTCCGCTGGGCTGAGCAGTTCTTC; cdr3_aa: CASSPFRWAEQFF
j_call: TRBJ2-2; v_call: TRBV11-3; clone_size: NA; d_call: TRBD2; cdr3_nt: TGTGCCAGCAGCTTCACTAGCGGGAGATCCACCGGGGAGCTGTTTTTT; cdr3_aa: CASSFTSGRSTGELFF
j_call: TRBJ1-1; v_call: TRBV27; clone_size: NA; d_call: TRBD1; cdr3_nt: TGTGCCAGCAGTCTCCAGCAGGGGGGTACTGAAGCTTTCTTT; cdr3_aa: CASSLQQGGTEAFF
j_call: TRBJ2-5; v_call: TRBV7-9; clone_size: NA; d_call: NA; cdr3_nt: TGTGCCAGCAGCTTAGTCGGGGGAGAGACCCAGTACTTC; cdr3_aa: CASSLVGGETQYF
j_call: TRBJ1-1; v_call: TRBV18; clone_size: NA; d_call: TRBD1; cdr3_nt: TGTGCCAGCTCAGCCCCGGGGACAGGGCAAGCTGAAGCTTTCTTT; cdr3_aa: CASSAPGTGQAEAFF
j_call: TRBJ2-7; v_call: TRBV11-3; clone_size: NA; d_call: TRBD2; cdr3_nt: TGTGCCAGCAGCTTAGAGAGGTGGCTAGCGGGAGGACTTAGCTCCTACGAGCAGTACTTC; cdr3_aa: CASSLERWLAGGLSSYEQYF
j_call: TRBJ1-5; v_call: TRBV5-5; clone_size: NA; d_call: TRBD1; cdr3_nt: TGTGCCAGCAGCTTGGCCCTAAGACAGGGGATGAATCAGCCCCAGCATTTT; cdr3_aa: CASSLALRQGMNQPQHF
j_call: TRBJ2-7; v_call: TRBV7-9; clone_size: NA; d_call: NA; cdr3_nt: TGTGCCAGCAGCTTAAGCGCAGACTACGAGCAGTACTTC; cdr3_aa: CASSLSADYEQYF
j_call: TRBJ2-7; v_call: TRBV15; clone_size: NA; d_call: TRBD2; cdr3_nt: TGTGCCACCAGCACAGGACTAGCGGGAGGGAACGAGCAGTACTTC; cdr3_aa: CATSTGLAGGNEQYF
j_call: TRBJ2-7; v_call: TRBV6-5; clone_size: NA; d_call: TRBD1; cdr3_nt: TGTGCCAGCAGGCCTATCAGGGGGAGATCCTACGAGCAGTACTTC; cdr3_aa: CASRPIRGRSYEQYF
j_call: TRBJ2-2; v_call: TRBV30; clone_size: NA; d_call: TRBD1; cdr3_nt: TGTGCCTGGAATACAGGGGTCGTTTCCGGGGAGCTGTTTTTT; cdr3_aa: CAWNTGVVSGELFF
j_call: TRBJ2-5; v_call: TRBV9; clone_size: once; d_call: TRBD2; cdr3_nt: TGTGCCAGCAGCCCCGGGCAGTTAGGGACTAGCGGCCATTCCAAAGGGACCCAGTACTTC; cdr3_aa: CASSPGQLGTSGHSKGTQYF
j_call: TRBJ1-1; v_call: TRBV30; clone_size: NA; d_call: NA; cdr3_nt: TGTGCCTGGAACCGGGGTGGGGGGACTGAAGCTTTCTTT; cdr3_aa: CAWNRGGGTEAFF
j_call: TRBJ2-1; v_call: TRBV5-6; clone_size: NA; d_call: TRBD2; cdr3_nt: TGTGCCAGCAGATTGAGCGGGGGTTTCTACAGCTCCTACAATGAGCAGTTCTTC; cdr3_aa: CASRLSGGFYSSYNEQFF